A selection of T cell receptor beta chains follows, all from one sample in a study of cytomegalovirus exposure and HLA in healthy donors. Assay used: immunoSEQ multiplex PCR; TCRdb lists only in-frame clones, some missing. The sample shows approximately 190,000 clones, more than 75% of them seen only once. The sequenced material came from PBMCs. These TCRs come from a woman aged 45-60 years in good health and CMV-seropositive. Each CDR3 is given with its conserved first and last residue. The order of the fields is CDR3 DNA, CDR3 protein, D gene, clone size, V gene, J gene, CDR3 length. The D gene is left open where the match is weak. A clone size is listed for some rows: how often the clone was seen (once, few, many), or a class if it is expanded.

CDR3nt: TGTGCCAGCAGTGGCGGGAAACTAGGTCGGGGTCAGCCCCAGCATTTT; CDR3aa: CASSGGKLGRGQPQHF; d_gene: .; abundance: .; v_gene: TRBV2; j_gene: TRBJ1-5; len: 16
CDR3nt: TGTGCCAGCAGCTTAGCGGGGAGGCAGGGTGCGTACGAGCAGTACTTC; CDR3aa: CASSLAGRQGAYEQYF; d_gene: .; abundance: .; v_gene: TRBV7-2; j_gene: TRBJ2-7; len: 16
CDR3nt: TGTGCCAGCTCTCTAAATAGCAGATCTAGCACAGATACGCAGTATTTT; CDR3aa: CASSLNSRSSTDTQYF; d_gene: .; abundance: .; v_gene: TRBV18; j_gene: TRBJ2-3; len: 16
CDR3nt: TGTGCCAGCAGCTCCAGACAGGGGATGAACACTGAAGCTTTCTTT; CDR3aa: CASSSRQGMNTEAFF; d_gene: TRBD1; abundance: few; v_gene: TRBV7-9; j_gene: TRBJ1-1; len: 15
CDR3nt: TGTGCCAGCAGCTTTGTCTCGGGGGGAAACACTGAAGCTTTCTTT; CDR3aa: CASSFVSGGNTEAFF; d_gene: .; abundance: .; v_gene: TRBV7-9; j_gene: TRBJ1-1; len: 15
CDR3nt: TGCAGCGCCATGACTGACCAAGAGACCCAGTACTTC; CDR3aa: CSAMTDQETQYF; d_gene: .; abundance: .; v_gene: TRBV29-1; j_gene: TRBJ2-5; len: 12
CDR3nt: TGTGCCAGTAGTAGGAGGGAATCTAACTATGGCTACACCTTC; CDR3aa: CASSRRESNYGYTF; d_gene: .; abundance: .; v_gene: TRBV19; j_gene: TRBJ1-2; len: 14
CDR3nt: TGTGCCAGCACGGGACAGAGTTATTCATATGGCATGAACACTGAAGCTTTCTTT; CDR3aa: CASTGQSYSYGMNTEAFF; d_gene: TRBD1; abundance: few; v_gene: TRBV4-2; j_gene: TRBJ1-1; len: 18
CDR3nt: TGTGCCAGTAGTATCCTAGCGGGGGGGCAGTTTCACGAGCAGTACTTC; CDR3aa: CASSILAGGQFHEQYF; d_gene: TRBD2; abundance: .; v_gene: TRBV19; j_gene: TRBJ2-7; len: 16
CDR3nt: TGTGCCAGTAGTAAACAGGGAACCTCTGGAAACACCATATATTTT; CDR3aa: CASSKQGTSGNTIYF; d_gene: .; abundance: .; v_gene: TRBV19; j_gene: TRBJ1-3; len: 15
CDR3nt: TGCAGCGTTATCCAGGTTCTTGAAGCTTTCTTT; CDR3aa: CSVIQVLEAFF; d_gene: .; abundance: .; v_gene: TRBV29-1; j_gene: TRBJ1-1; len: 11
CDR3nt: TGTGCCACCAAACTCGCAGGGTACGATCAGCCCCAGCATTTT; CDR3aa: CATKLAGYDQPQHF; d_gene: .; abundance: .; v_gene: TRBV6-5; j_gene: TRBJ1-5; len: 14
CDR3nt: TGTGCCAGCAGTTACCAACAGGGACGGGGGACCCAGTACTTC; CDR3aa: CASSYQQGRGTQYF; d_gene: .; abundance: .; v_gene: TRBV6-5; j_gene: TRBJ2-5; len: 14
CDR3nt: TGCGCCAGCAGCTCCTCCTCCTACGAGCAGTACTTC; CDR3aa: CASSSSSYEQYF; d_gene: .; abundance: .; v_gene: TRBV5-1; j_gene: TRBJ2-7; len: 12
CDR3nt: TGTGCCACCGGGGACAGGGGGCGAGGCTACACCTTC; CDR3aa: CATGDRGRGYTF; d_gene: TRBD1; abundance: .; v_gene: TRBV6-5; j_gene: TRBJ1-2; len: 12
CDR3nt: TGTGCCAGCAGCTTGTACAGGAAAGATAATTCACCCCTCCACTTT; CDR3aa: CASSLYRKDNSPLHF; d_gene: .; abundance: few; v_gene: TRBV5-8; j_gene: TRBJ1-6; len: 15
CDR3nt: TGTGCCAGCAGCGCGGGGGGCACAGATACGCAGTATTTT; CDR3aa: CASSAGGTDTQYF; d_gene: .; abundance: .; v_gene: TRBV9; j_gene: TRBJ2-3; len: 13
CDR3nt: TGCGCCAGCAGCTTGGTGCAGCGGGGGGTGTCAGATACGCAGTATTTT; CDR3aa: CASSLVQRGVSDTQYF; d_gene: TRBD2; abundance: .; v_gene: TRBV5-1; j_gene: TRBJ2-3; len: 16
CDR3nt: TGTGCCAGCAGCCAAGAGGGACTAGCTTTCGTCTACAATGAGCAGTTCTTC; CDR3aa: CASSQEGLAFVYNEQFF; d_gene: TRBD2; abundance: .; v_gene: TRBV4-2; j_gene: TRBJ2-1; len: 17
CDR3nt: TGCGCCAGCAGCCACGCCACGGGACTAGCGGGGGATACGCAGTATTTT; CDR3aa: CASSHATGLAGDTQYF; d_gene: TRBD2; abundance: once; v_gene: TRBV4-3; j_gene: TRBJ2-3; len: 16
CDR3nt: TGTGCCAGTAGTATTAATCGGGTAGAGGAAAAACTGTTTTTT; CDR3aa: CASSINRVEEKLFF; d_gene: .; abundance: .; v_gene: TRBV19; j_gene: TRBJ1-4; len: 14
CDR3nt: TGTGCCAGCAGCCCTGGGGCGGGGGTGCCCTACGAGCAGTACTTC; CDR3aa: CASSPGAGVPYEQYF; d_gene: TRBD2; abundance: .; v_gene: TRBV7-2; j_gene: TRBJ2-7; len: 15
CDR3nt: TGTGCCACCAGCAGACCCGGGACAGGGCGGGCCGGGGAGCTGTTTTTT; CDR3aa: CATSRPGTGRAGELFF; d_gene: TRBD1; abundance: .; v_gene: TRBV15; j_gene: TRBJ2-2; len: 16
CDR3nt: TGCGCCAGCACCCCCTATGGCGGACTAGAAGGGACCCAGTACTTC; CDR3aa: CASTPYGGLEGTQYF; d_gene: TRBD2; abundance: .; v_gene: TRBV5-1; j_gene: TRBJ2-5; len: 15
CDR3nt: TGTGCCAGCAGCCAAGGGGGGGGCGGGGGGGCCCTCAATGAGCAGTTCTTC; CDR3aa: CASSQGGGGGALNEQFF; d_gene: TRBD2; abundance: .; v_gene: TRBV4-2; j_gene: TRBJ2-1; len: 17
CDR3nt: TGTGCCAGCAGCTTAGATCCTGTGACAGAAGAGACCCAGTACTTC; CDR3aa: CASSLDPVTEETQYF; d_gene: .; abundance: once; v_gene: TRBV7-2; j_gene: TRBJ2-5; len: 15
CDR3nt: TGTGCCAGCAGCCCCTACGGAGGGCAAGGGGCAGGTAATTCACCCCTCCACTTT; CDR3aa: CASSPYGGQGAGNSPLHF; d_gene: .; abundance: .; v_gene: TRBV5-4; j_gene: TRBJ1-6; len: 18
CDR3nt: TGTGCCAGTAGTCGGACAGGGCCCTTCGATTCACCCCTCCACTTT; CDR3aa: CASSRTGPFDSPLHF; d_gene: TRBD1; abundance: few; v_gene: TRBV19; j_gene: TRBJ1-6; len: 15